This TCR beta chain stems from a study of beta chain features in type 1 diabetes. Every isolated RNA sample was fully reverse transcribed, so sequencing captured expressed TCRB transcripts. Assay used: immunoSEQ multiplex PCR; TCRdb lists only in-frame clones, some missing. The top ten hold around 0.015% of the sample, which has roughly 260,000 clones, approximately 10% seen once. The sample holds a few counts of this clone. What it recognizes is unknown. Whole-study results and caveats: Patients' naive, central memory and regulatory TCRB repertoires appeared more alike than those of healthy donors. These data did not resolve whether HLA type affects TCRB rearrangement. TCRB CDR3s from Type 1 diabetes patients were moderately but significantly shorter in all four CD4+ subsets. The study found fewer insertions and more deletions at VDJ junctions in type 1 diabetes patients.

The purity of all sorted populations exceeded 95%. V lost 7 bases and J lost 1, with 7 bases in between. Germline CDR1 is SQVTM and CDR2 is ANQGSEA. CDR3 size: 11 residues. This sequence originates from a man aged 25 to 45 with type 1 diabetes. This chain links TRBV29-1 with TRBJ1-1; no firm D call. Sequenced: naive CD4+ T cells from blood. The CDR3 region has the DNA TGCAGCGGTAGAGAGAACACTGAAGCTTTCTTT. This sequence encodes CSGRENTEAFF.